A selection of T cell receptor beta chains follows, all from one sample in a study of T cell responses to AZD1222 COVID-19 vaccine. Generated by immunoSEQ multiplex PCR, the TCRdb table keeps only in-frame clones and is missing some. The sample shows roughly 70,000 clones, around 90% of them seen only once. Sequenced here: peripheral blood, sampled 28 days after the second dose of the MenACWY control vaccine. All receptors derive from an adult who received the MenACWY meningococcal vaccine as a control. The CDR3 runs from the conserved cysteine through the conserved F or W. The D gene is left open where the match is weak.

CASSQLGTGDNEQFF,TRBV27,.
CASSLISPGGEVAFF,TRBV7-8,TRBD1
CASSVGLASYEQYF,TRBV9,.
CASSRGGPATYEQFF,TRBV6-5,.
CASSLAGGPVNEQFF,TRBV5-5,TRBD2
CASSQDEPGAIEAFF,TRBV4-1,.
CASSFAPTPGGQETQYF,TRBV7-2,.
CASSFSTDQGVLTF,TRBV27,.
CASSPEGTATNQPQHF,TRBV19,TRBD1
CSVQGLAGTSEQYF,TRBV29-1,TRBD2
CASTPIGTNEKLFF,TRBV28,.
CASSGPGFGNQPQHF,TRBV28,.
CASSWDRGGRDTQYF,TRBV5-5,TRBD1
CASSFGNPYNSPLHF,TRBV5-6,.
CASSQVRMYQETQYF,TRBV3-1/TRBV3-2,.
CASSQAQRRAFF,TRBV3-1/TRBV3-2,.
CSVEELGRLRGGYTF,TRBV29-1,.
CASSLDRNYGYTF,TRBV12-3/TRBV12-4,.
CASSFGGRAGSYEQYF,TRBV7-9,TRBD2
CASSPPPGNEQFF,TRBV3-1/TRBV3-2,.
CASSPRTPNQPQHF,TRBV7-2,.
CASSTSNLYEQYF,TRBV7-2,.
CAISGGVGDWSPLHF,TRBV10-3,.